This section outlines one T cell receptor (beta chain) sequence together with its context. The CDR3 loop spans 13 amino acids. Trimming left V 5 bases short and J 6 bases short, with 13 bases between. The germline CDR1 and CDR2 sequences are SGHAT and FQNNGV. Methods used by the authors: Cell counts per sample came from amplifying reference gene primers. Here immunoSEQ multiplex PCR was the method, and the copy in TCRdb shows in-frame clones only, minus some. V, J and clone size were drawn from that table, and D and trimming were deduced from the DNA. The sample has under 60,000 clones; approximately 90% are singletons. The sample comes from a study of blood T cell repertoires in COVID-19. About the study: Acute and convalescent COVID-19 samples came from the United States, Italy and Spain. Sources were T cells, B-cell-depleted T cells, or PBMCs; the material itself was cDNA or gDNA.

This receptor was identified in a human donor with acute or convalescent COVID-19. The donor label of this sample is uncertain. The rearrangement links TRBV11-2 to TRBJ1-1, with TRBD1 as a possible D gene (6 bases). The sequenced material came from peripheral blood. The CDR3 is CASSLYRESEAFF. The CDR3 nucleotides are TGTGCCAGCAGCCTATACAGGGAATCTGAAGCTTTCTTT.